What follows is one TCR beta chain and its context. The method was immunoSEQ multiplex PCR; TCRdb's version includes in-frame clones alone and lacks a portion of them. In the table there are under 200,000 clones, 70% to 90% of which are singletons. The data were taken from a study of blood T cell repertoires in COVID-19. The sequence was obtained from a woman aged 45-60 years with COVID-19, enrolled during active disease. The sequenced material came from peripheral blood.

The CDR3 region has the DNA TGTGCCAGCTCACTTGACGGGGTTCGCGAGCAGTACTTC. Translated, it gives CASSLDGVREQYF. The chain uses TRBV18 and TRBJ2-7; possibly TRBD2 for D (5 bases). CDR1 KGHSH and CDR2 LQKENI come from the germline V gene. V lost 4 bases to trimming and J lost 6 bases, with 13 bases between them. This CDR3 is 13 amino acids long.